Below, 13 T cell receptor beta chains from the same sample are listed, as sequenced in a study of OX40 agonist ivuxolimab in advanced cancers. The library was generated by the immunoSEQ multiplex PCR assay. This is the immuneACCESS table as TCRdb keeps it, with only in-frame sequences that have V and J called. A part of the clones is gone; compared with another copy, unresolved V genes explain less than half, and the rest is unexplained. Counted in this sample were about 41,000 clones; more than 70% of them appeared once. The ten largest clones capture roughly 3.9% of the sample. Sequences were derived from CD4+ or CD8+ T cells sorted from blood, sampled in a trial of the OX40 agonist ivuxolimab. These receptors were collected from an adult with an advanced solid tumor such as melanoma, head and neck, liver or kidney cancer.

This clone has only a few counts. The CDR3 region is CASSPRTGSYEQYF. The CDR3 DNA reads as TGTGCCAGCAGCCCGCGGACAGGGTCCTACGAGCAGTACTTC. The chain links TRBV7-2 to TRBJ2-7; 8 bases agree with TRBD1. The CDR3 loop spans 14 amino acids. The germline V gene has CDR1 SGHTA and CDR2 FQGNSA. Trimming removed 5 bases from V and 1 base from J; junction bases left unmatched: 4.

The chain is built from TRBV19 and TRBJ2-1; 7 bases are shared with TRBD2. V lost 3 bases and J lost 6; bases outside the gene matches: 11. CDR1 LNHDA and CDR2 SQIVND come from the germline V gene (reference sequence). The CDR3 contains 16 residues. CDR3 protein: CASSIPSGPTGNEQFF. The CDR3 coding sequence is TGTGCCAGTAGTATTCCTAGCGGCCCCACGGGCAATGAGCAGTTCTTC.

The rearrangement joins TRBV7-2 to TRBJ1-1; 7 nucleotides match TRBD1. The CDR3 totals 14 residues. Germline lookup yields CDR1 SGHTA and CDR2 FQGNSA. Losses at the gene ends were 7 bases for V and 3 bases for J; bases not matched to a gene: 8. CDR3 residues: CASKRGQEDTEAFF. In DNA form, the CDR3 reads TGTGCCAGCAAGAGGGGGCAAGAGGACACTGAAGCTTTCTTT.

J is TRBJ1-2 and V is TRBV28; 7 nucleotides line up with TRBD1. V was clipped by 5 bases and J by 2 bases; unmatched bases: 11. This CDR3 has 16 residues. CDR1 and CDR2 from the germline V gene are MDHEN and SYDVKM. CDR3 DNA sequence: TGTGCCAGCAGTGAGGCCTCCATAGGGGGCAACTATGGCTACACCTTC. This translates into CASSEASIGGNYGYTF.

The rearrangement joins TRBV28 to TRBJ2-1; no clear D gene. Germline CDR1 and CDR2: MDHEN and SYDVKM. The CDR3 length is 12 residues. V was trimmed by 7 bases and J by 6 bases, leaving 10 bases between them. The CDR3 protein is CASTAALNEQFF. DNA for the CDR3: TGTGCCAGCACGGCTGCCCTCAATGAGCAGTTCTTC.

This clone was counted a single time. V gene TRBV2 combines with J gene TRBJ1-2, with 8 bases fitting TRBD1. The CDR3 covers 13 residues. Germline assignment: CDR1 SNHLY and CDR2 FYNNEI. V was pared by 6 bases and J by 3 bases, with 3 bases of the junction left unmatched. As DNA, the CDR3 is TGTGCCAGCAGGGCGACAGGGGACTATGGCTACACCTTC. Translated, it gives CASRATGDYGYTF.

V gene TRBV10-3 combines with J gene TRBJ2-1; 7 bases line up with TRBD2. This CDR3 contains 14 residues. Germline CDR1 is ENHRY and CDR2 is SYGVKD. J lost 4 bases, V lost 7 bases, and 7 bases had no gene match. CDR3 sequence reads: CAITTSAPYNEQFF. The CDR3 DNA reads as TGTGCCATCACAACTAGCGCCCCTTACAATGAGCAGTTCTTC.

The CDR3, as DNA: TGTGCCAGCAGCGTAGGGCCCGCTGCGCGTGGTAACACTGAAGCTTTCTTT. Translated, it gives CASSVGPAARGNTEAFF. The chain couples TRBV9 to TRBJ1-1; unclear D gene. V was shortened by 0 bases and J by 2 bases, with 17 bases between the two germline ends. The germline gives CDR1 SGDLS, CDR2 YYNGEE. This CDR3 has 17 residues.

This clone was found a few times. An end of the junction does not agree with germline; a read error may underlie this. The rearrangement uses TRBV9 and TRBJ1-2; tentatively, D is TRBD1 (5 bases). This CDR3 has 13 residues. The V gene's germline CDR1 is SGDLS and CDR2 YYNGEE. The CDR3 region is CASSVEGLDTCAF. The CDR3 DNA reads as TGTGCCAGCAGCGTAGAGGGGCTGGACACCTGCGCCTTC.

The chain joins TRBV4-3 to TRBJ2-3; D may be TRBD2 (6 bases). Trimming left V 4 bases short and J 7 bases short, with 12 bases between. In germline, CDR1 is LGHNA, CDR2 YSLEER. The CDR3 contains 13 residues. In DNA, the CDR3 is TGCGCCAGCAGCCCATATAGCGGTTATACGCAGTATTTT. Amino acid sequence: CASSPYSGYTQYF.

The chain uses TRBV19 and TRBJ2-3; 8 positions agree with TRBD2. Germline CDR1 and CDR2: LNHDA and SQIVND (reference sequence). This CDR3 has 13 amino acids. V shed 9 bases and J 2 bases; nucleotides not matched to a gene: 4. The CDR3 sequence is CASAGGVTDTQYF. CDR3 sequence (DNA): TGTGCCAGCGCGGGGGGAGTCACAGATACGCAGTATTTT. The complete variable domain, with remaining parts taken from reference TRBV19 and TRBJ2-3, reads DGGITQSPKYLFRKEGQNVTLSCEQNLNHDAMYWYRQDPGQGLRLIYYSQIVNDFQKGDIAEGYSVSREKKESFPLTVTSAQKNPTAFYLCASAGGVTDTQYFGPGTRLTVL.

CDR3 residues: CASSLGSVRETQYF. The CDR3 DNA reads as TGTGCCAGCAGCTTAGGGTCGGTCCGAGAGACCCAGTACTTC. The chain has TRBV7-2 and TRBJ2-5; D unclear. The germline V gene has CDR1 SGHTA and CDR2 FQGNSA. V was cut by 1 base and J by 4 bases, with 10 bases left in between. The CDR3 sequence is 14 residues long.

This chain joins TRBV12-5 and TRBJ2-1; the D gene is possibly TRBD2 (5 bases). Germline CDR1 reads LGHNT; CDR2 reads FRNRAP. Trimming stripped 0 bases from V and 2 bases from J, with 14 bases between. The CDR3 extends over 17 amino acids. Written as DNA, the CDR3 is TGTGCTAGTGGTTTGGTACTTCTTCTAGCCCCCTACAATGAGCAGTTCTTC. This gives the protein CASGLVLLLAPYNEQFF.